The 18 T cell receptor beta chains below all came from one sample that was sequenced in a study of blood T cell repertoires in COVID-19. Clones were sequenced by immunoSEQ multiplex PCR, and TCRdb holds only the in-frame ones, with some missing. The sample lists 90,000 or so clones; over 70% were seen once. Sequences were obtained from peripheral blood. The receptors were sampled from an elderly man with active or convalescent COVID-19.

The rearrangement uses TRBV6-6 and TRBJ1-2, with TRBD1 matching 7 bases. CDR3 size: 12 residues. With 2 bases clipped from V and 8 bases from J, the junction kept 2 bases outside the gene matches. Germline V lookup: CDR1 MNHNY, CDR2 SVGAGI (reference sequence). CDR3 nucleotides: TGTGCCAGCAGTTACGACAGGGAAGGCTACACCTTC. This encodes CASSYDREGYTF.

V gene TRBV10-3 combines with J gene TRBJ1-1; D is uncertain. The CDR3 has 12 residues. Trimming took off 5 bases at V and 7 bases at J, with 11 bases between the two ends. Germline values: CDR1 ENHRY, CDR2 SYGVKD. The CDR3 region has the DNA TGTGCCATCAGTCCTAGGAGCGGTGAAGCTTTCTTT. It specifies CAISPRSGEAFF.

CDR3: CASSQDFGGARFQPQHF. CDR3 in DNA: TGCGCCAGCAGCCAAGATTTTGGGGGGGCGCGGTTCCAGCCCCAGCATTTT. The V call is TRBV4-3, the J call TRBJ1-5; D possibly corresponds to TRBD1 (6 bases). CDR3 length: 17 amino acids. CDR1 is LGHNA and CDR2 is YSLEER in the germline V gene. Trimming took off 0 bases at V and 7 bases at J, with 19 bases between the two ends.

This CDR3 reads CASSWGLAAQETQYF. The DNA for the CDR3 is TGTGCCAGCAGCTGGGGACTAGCGGCACAAGAGACCCAGTACTTC. The rearrangement joins TRBV5-6 to TRBJ2-5, with 11 bases lining up with TRBD2. The junction had 3 bases not matched to a gene; V was cut back by 3 bases and J by 2 bases. This CDR3 spans 15 amino acids. Looked up from germline, CDR1 is SGHDT and CDR2 is YYEEEE.

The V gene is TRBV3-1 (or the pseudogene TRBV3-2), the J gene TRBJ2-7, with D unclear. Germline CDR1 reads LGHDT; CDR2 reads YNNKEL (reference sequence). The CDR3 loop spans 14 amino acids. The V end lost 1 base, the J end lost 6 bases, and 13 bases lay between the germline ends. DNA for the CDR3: TGTGCCAGCAGCCAAGTCGGCAGGCATGGCGAGCAGTACTTC. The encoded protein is CASSQVGRHGEQYF.

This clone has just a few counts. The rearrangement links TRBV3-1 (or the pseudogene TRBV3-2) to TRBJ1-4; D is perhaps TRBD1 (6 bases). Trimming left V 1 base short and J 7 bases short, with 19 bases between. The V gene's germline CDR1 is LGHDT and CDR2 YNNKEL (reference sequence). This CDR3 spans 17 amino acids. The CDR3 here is CASSQAGQQGGGEKLFF. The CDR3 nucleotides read TGTGCCAGCAGCCAAGCCGGACAACAGGGTGGGGGTGAAAAACTGTTTTTT.

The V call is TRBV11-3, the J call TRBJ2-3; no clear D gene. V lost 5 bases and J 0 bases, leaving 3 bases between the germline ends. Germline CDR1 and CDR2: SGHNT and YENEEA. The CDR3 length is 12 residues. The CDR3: CASSLSTDTQYF. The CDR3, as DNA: TGTGCCAGCAGCCTCAGCACAGATACGCAGTATTTT.

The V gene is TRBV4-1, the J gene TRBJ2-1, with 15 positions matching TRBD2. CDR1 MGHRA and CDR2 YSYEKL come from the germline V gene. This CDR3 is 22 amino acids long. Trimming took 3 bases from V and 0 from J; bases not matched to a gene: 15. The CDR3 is CASSHPGLAGGRHRSSYNEQFF. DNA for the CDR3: TGCGCCAGCAGCCATCCGGGACTAGCGGGGGGCCGCCACCGGAGCTCCTACAATGAGCAGTTCTTC.

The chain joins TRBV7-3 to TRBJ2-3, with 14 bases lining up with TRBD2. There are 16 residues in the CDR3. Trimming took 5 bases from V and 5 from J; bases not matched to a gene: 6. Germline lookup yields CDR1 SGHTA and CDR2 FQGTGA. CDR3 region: CASSPRLAGGRDTQYF. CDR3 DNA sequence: TGTGCCAGCAGCCCCCGACTAGCGGGGGGGCGAGATACGCAGTATTTT.

The CDR3 loop is CASSLYRGADRYEQYF. DNA for the CDR3: TGTGCCAGCAGCTTATACAGGGGCGCCGACCGCTACGAGCAGTACTTC. The chain links TRBV7-2 to TRBJ2-7; 7 nucleotides line up with TRBD1. After removal of 2 bases from V and 3 bases from J, the junction contained 10 bases not matched to a gene. This CDR3 region has 16 residues. Germline V CDR1 and CDR2: SGHTA, FQGNSA. Combining the CDR3 with reference TRBV7-2 and TRBJ2-7 gives the whole variable domain GAGVSQSPSNKVTEKGKDVELRCDPISGHTALYWYRQSLGQGLEFLIYFQGNSAPDKSGLPSDRFSAERTGGSVSTLTIQRTQQEDSAVYLCASSLYRGADRYEQYFGPGTRLTVT.

CDR3 amino acids: CASSSGTGLYEQYF. The CDR3 DNA reads TGTGCCAGCAGCTCTGGGACAGGGCTATACGAGCAGTACTTC. V usage is TRBV11-2 and J usage is TRBJ2-7; 9 nucleotides line up with TRBD1. Germline values: CDR1 SGHAT, CDR2 FQNNGV. The junction had 5 bases not matched to a gene; V was cut back by 4 bases and J by 4 bases. The CDR3 is 14 amino acids.

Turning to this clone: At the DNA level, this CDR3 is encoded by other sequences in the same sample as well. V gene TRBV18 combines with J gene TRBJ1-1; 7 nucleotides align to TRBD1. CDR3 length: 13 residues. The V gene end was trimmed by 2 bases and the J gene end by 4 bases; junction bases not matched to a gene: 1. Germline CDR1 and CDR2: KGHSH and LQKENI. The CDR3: CASSPSGGTEAFF. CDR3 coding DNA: TGTGCCAGCTCACCATCAGGGGGCACTGAAGCTTTCTTT.

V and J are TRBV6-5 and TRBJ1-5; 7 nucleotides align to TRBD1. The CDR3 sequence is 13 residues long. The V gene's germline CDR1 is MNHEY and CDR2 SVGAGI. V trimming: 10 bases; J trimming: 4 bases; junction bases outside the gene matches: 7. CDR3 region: CATSQGRNQPQHF. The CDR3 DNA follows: TGTGCCACCTCACAGGGGCGTAATCAGCCCCAGCATTTT.

Written as DNA, the CDR3 is TGTGCCAGCAGCGTCGGACTCGGACAGGGAAATTCACCCCTCCACTTT. Amino acid sequence: CASSVGLGQGNSPLHF. The chain combines TRBV5-4 with TRBJ1-6; TRBD1 aligns across 8 bases. The CDR3 is 16 residues long. Germline CDR1 reads SGHNT; CDR2 reads YYREEE (reference sequence). Trimming cost V 4 bases and J 7 bases; bases outside gene matches: 10.

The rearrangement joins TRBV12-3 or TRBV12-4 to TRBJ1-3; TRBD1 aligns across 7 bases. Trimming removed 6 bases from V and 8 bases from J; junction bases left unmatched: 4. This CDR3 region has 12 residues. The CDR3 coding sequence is TGTGCCAGCAGACAGGGGTTAGACACCATATATTTT. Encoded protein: CASRQGLDTIYF.

CDR3 protein: CASSLLGGDAFF. The CDR3 DNA reads TGTGCCAGCAGCCTGCTCGGCGGAGACGCTTTCTTT. The rearrangement joins TRBV7-3 to TRBJ1-1; D uncertain. The CDR3 has 12 amino acids. The V end lost 5 bases, the J end lost 11 bases, and 15 bases lay between the germline ends. Germline V gene lookup returns CDR1 SGHTA and CDR2 FQGTGA.

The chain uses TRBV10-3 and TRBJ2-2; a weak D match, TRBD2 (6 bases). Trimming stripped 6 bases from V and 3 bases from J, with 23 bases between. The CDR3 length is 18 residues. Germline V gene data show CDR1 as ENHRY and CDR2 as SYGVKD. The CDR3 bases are TGTGCCATCAGCACGGGGTATGTTTCGGCGGGGCACACCGGGGAGCTGTTTTTT. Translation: CAISTGYVSAGHTGELFF.

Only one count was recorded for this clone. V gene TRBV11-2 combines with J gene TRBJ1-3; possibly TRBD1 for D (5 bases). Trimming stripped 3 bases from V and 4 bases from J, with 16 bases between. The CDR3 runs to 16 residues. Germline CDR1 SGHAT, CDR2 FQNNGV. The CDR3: CASSFPRGGVGNTIYF. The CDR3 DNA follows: TGTGCCAGCAGCTTCCCCAGAGGAGGGGTGGGAAACACCATATATTTT.